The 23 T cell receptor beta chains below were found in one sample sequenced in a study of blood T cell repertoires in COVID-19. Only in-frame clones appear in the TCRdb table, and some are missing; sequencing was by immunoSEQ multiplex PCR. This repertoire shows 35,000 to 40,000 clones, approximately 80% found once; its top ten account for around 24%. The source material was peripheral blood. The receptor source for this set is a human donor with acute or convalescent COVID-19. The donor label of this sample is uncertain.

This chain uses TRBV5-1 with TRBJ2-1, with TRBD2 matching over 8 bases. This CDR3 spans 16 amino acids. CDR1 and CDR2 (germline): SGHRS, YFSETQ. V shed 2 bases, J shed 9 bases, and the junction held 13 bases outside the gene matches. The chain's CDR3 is CASSLVAGKGGSEQFF. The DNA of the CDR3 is TGCGCCAGCAGCTTAGTAGCGGGGAAAGGGGGGAGTGAGCAGTTCTTC.

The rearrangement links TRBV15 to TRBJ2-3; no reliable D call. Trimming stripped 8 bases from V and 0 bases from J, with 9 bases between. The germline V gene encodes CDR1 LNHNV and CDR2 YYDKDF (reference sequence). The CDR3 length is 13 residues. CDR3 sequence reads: CATGQASTDTQYF. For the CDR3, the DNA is TGTGCCACCGGGCAGGCCAGCACAGATACGCAGTATTTT. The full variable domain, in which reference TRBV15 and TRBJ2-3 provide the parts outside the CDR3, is DAMVIQNPRYQVTQFGKPVTLSCSQTLNHNVMYWYQQKSSQAPKLLFHYYDKDFNNEADTPDNFQSRRPNTSFCFLDIRSPGLGDTAMYLCATGQASTDTQYFGPGTRLTVL.

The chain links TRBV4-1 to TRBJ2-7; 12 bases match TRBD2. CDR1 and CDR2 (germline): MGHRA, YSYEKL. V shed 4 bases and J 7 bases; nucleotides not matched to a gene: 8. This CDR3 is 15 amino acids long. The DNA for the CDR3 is TGCGCCAGCAGCCTCCGACTAGCGGGAGAAGGTGAGCAGTACTTC. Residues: CASSLRLAGEGEQYF.

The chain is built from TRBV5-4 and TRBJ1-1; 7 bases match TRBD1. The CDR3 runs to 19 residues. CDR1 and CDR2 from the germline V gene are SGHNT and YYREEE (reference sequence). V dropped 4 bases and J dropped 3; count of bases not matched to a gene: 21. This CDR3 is CASSTGGGISTGLDTEAFF. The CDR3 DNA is TGTGCCAGCAGCACCGGGGGGGGGATTTCGACAGGGTTGGACACTGAAGCTTTCTTT.

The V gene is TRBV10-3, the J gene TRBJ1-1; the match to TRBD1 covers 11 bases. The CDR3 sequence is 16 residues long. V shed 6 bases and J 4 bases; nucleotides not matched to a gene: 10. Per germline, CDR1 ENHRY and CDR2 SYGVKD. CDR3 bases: TGTGCCATCAGGGACAAAACCGGGACAGGGGGCACTGAAGCTTTCTTT. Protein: CAIRDKTGTGGTEAFF.

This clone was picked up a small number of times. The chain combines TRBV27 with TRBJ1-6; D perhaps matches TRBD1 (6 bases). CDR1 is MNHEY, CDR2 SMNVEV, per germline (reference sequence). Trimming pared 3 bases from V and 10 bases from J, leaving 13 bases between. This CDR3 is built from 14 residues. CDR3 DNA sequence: TGTGCCAGCAGTTTTTGGGGGCCGCAGTCACCCCTCCACTTT. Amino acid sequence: CASSFWGPQSPLHF.

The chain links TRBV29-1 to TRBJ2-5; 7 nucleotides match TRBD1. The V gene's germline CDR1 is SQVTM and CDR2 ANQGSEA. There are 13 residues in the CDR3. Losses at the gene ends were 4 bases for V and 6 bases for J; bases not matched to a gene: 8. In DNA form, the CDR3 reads TGCAGCGTTGGGACAGGCTCGGCGCAGACCCAGTACTTC. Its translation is CSVGTGSAQTQYF.

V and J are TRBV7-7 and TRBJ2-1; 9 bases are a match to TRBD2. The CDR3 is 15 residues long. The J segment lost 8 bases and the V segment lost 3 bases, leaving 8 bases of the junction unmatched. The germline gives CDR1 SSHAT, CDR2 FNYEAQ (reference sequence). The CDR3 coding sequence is TGTGCCAGCAGCTTGGGTCTAGCGGGAAGGTATGAGCAGTTCTTC. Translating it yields CASSLGLAGRYEQFF. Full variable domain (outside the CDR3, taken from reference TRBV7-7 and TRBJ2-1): GAGVSQSPRYKVTKRGQDVTLRCDPISSHATLYWYQQALGQGPEFLTYFNYEAQPDKSGLPSDRFSAERPEGSISTLTIQRTEQRDSAMYRCASSLGLAGRYEQFFGPGTRLTVL.

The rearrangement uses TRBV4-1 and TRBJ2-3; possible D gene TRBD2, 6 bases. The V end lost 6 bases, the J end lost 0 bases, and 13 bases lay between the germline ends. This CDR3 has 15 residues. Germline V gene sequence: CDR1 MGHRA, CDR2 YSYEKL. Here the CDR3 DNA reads TGCGCCAGCAGGCCGGTAGCGGTAAGCACAGATACGCAGTATTTT. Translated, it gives CASRPVAVSTDTQYF.

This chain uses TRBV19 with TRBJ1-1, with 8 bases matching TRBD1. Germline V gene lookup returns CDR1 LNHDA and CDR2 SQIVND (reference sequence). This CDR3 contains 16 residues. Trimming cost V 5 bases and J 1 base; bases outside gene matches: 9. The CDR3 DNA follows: TGTGCCAGTAGTGGGGGGGGGACAGGAACGAACACTGAAGCTTTCTTT. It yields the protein CASSGGGTGTNTEAFF.

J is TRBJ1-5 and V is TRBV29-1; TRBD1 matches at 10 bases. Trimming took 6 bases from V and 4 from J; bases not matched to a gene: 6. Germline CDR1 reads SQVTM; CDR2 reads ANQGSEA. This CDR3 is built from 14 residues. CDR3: CSVGQGGWNQPQHF. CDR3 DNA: TGCAGCGTCGGACAGGGGGGATGGAATCAGCCCCAGCATTTT.

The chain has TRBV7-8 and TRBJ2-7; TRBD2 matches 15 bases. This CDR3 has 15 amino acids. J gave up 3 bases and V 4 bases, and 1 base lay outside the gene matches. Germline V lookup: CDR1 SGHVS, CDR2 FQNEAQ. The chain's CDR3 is CASSWGLAGGYEQYF. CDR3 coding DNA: TGTGCCAGCAGCTGGGGACTAGCGGGGGGCTACGAGCAGTACTTC.

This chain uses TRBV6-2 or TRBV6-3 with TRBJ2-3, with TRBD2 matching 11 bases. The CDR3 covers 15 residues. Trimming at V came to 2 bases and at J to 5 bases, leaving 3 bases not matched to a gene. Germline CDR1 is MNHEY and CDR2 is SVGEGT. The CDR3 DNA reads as TGTGCCAGCAGTTACCTAGCGGGGGGCGGAGATACGCAGTATTTT. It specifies CASSYLAGGGDTQYF.

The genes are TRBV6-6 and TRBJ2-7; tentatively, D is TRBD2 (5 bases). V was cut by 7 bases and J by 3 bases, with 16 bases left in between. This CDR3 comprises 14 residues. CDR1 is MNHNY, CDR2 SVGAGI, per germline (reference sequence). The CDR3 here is CASKKAGGHYEQYF. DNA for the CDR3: TGTGCCAGCAAGAAGGCGGGTGGGCACTACGAGCAGTACTTC.

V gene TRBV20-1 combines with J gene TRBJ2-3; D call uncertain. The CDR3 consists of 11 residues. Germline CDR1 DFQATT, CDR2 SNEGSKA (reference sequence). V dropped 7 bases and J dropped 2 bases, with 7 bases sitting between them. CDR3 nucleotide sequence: TGCAGTGTAGTGATCACAGATACGCAGTATTTT. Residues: CSVVITDTQYF.

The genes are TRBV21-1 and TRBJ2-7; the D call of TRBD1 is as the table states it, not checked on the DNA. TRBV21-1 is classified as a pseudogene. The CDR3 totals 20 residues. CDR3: CASRPTVIQGNREGAYEQYF. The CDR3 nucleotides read TGTGCCAGCAGGCCCACGGTAATACAGGGAAATAGGGAAGGGGCCTACGAGCAGTACTTC.

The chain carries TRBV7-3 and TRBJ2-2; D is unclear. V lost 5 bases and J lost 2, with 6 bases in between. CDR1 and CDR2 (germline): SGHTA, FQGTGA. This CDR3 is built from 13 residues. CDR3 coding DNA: TGTGCCAGCAGCCCCATTAACACCGGGGAGCTGTTTTTT. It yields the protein CASSPINTGELFF.

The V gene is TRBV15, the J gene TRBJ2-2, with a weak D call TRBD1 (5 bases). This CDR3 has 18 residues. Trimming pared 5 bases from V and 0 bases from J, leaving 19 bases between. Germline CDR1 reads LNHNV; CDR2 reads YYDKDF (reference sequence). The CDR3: CATSPHLVRQSNTGELFF. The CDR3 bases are TGTGCCACCAGCCCCCACCTAGTCCGACAGTCGAACACCGGGGAGCTGTTTTTT.

In nucleotides, the CDR3 is TGTGCCAGCAGCTTGAGGTGGGGCCGGCACTCCTACGAGCAGTACTTC. Its translation: CASSLRWGRHSYEQYF. This chain links TRBV13 with TRBJ2-7; perhaps TRBD1 as D (5 bases). Germline V CDR1 and CDR2: PRHDT, FYEKMQ (reference sequence). V shed 3 bases and J shed 0 bases, with 15 bases lying between them. The CDR3 has 16 residues.

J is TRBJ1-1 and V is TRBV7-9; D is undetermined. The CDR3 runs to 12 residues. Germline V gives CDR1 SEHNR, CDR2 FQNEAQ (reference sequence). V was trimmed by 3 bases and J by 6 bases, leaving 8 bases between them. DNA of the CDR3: TGTGCCAGCAGCTTTCTGGGCCCTGAAGCTTTCTTT. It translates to CASSFLGPEAFF.

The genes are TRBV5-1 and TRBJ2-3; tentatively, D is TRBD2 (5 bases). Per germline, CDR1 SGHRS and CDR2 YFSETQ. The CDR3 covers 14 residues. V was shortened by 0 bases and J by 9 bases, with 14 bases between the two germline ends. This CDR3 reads CASSLDPAGTTQYF. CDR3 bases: TGCGCCAGCAGCTTGGACCCGGCGGGCACGACGCAGTATTTT.

CDR3 amino acids: CASSRGDISTNEKLFF. CDR3 bases: TGCGCCAGCAGCCGTGGGGACATTTCAACTAATGAAAAACTGTTTTTT. The chain joins TRBV5-1 to TRBJ1-4, with D perhaps matching TRBD1 (6 bases). The CDR3 is made up of 16 amino acids. V was trimmed by 4 bases and J by 0 bases, leaving 13 bases between them. CDR1 and CDR2 (germline): SGHRS, YFSETQ.

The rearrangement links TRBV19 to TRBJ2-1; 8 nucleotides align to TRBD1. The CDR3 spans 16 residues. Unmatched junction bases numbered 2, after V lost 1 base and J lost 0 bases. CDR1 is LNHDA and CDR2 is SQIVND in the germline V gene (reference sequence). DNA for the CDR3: TGTGCCAGTAGTATAGGGACAGGGAGCTCCTACAATGAGCAGTTCTTC. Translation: CASSIGTGSSYNEQFF.